What follows are 5 T cell receptor beta chains derived from one specimen sequenced in a study of cytomegalovirus exposure and HLA in healthy donors. The PCR used 60 Vbeta and 13 Jbeta primers. The protocol was immunoSEQ multiplex PCR, while the TCRdb copy is restricted to in-frame clones and leaves out a portion. The profile shows some 190,000 clones, almost 80% of them singletons. The sequenced material came from PBMCs. These receptors were taken from a woman aged 18-29 years in good health and CMV-seronegative.

The chain carries TRBV18 and TRBJ2-2; a possible D gene is TRBD1 (6 bases). Germline loops: CDR1 KGHSH, CDR2 LQKENI. This CDR3 is 17 amino acids long. V was cut by 1 base and J by 1 base, with 13 bases left in between. Written as DNA, the CDR3 is TGTGCCAGCTCACCACGAGTAGGGGACAAGAACACCGGGGAGCTGTTTTTT. This gives the protein CASSPRVGDKNTGELFF.

With regard to this clone: The junction departs from the called germline gene at one end, perhaps through a read error. This chain uses TRBV7-9 with TRBJ1-5; TRBD1 aligns across 7 bases. This CDR3 region has 12 residues. CDR1 is SEHNR, CDR2 FQNEAQ, per germline (reference sequence). The DNA for the CDR3 is TGTTCCAGCAGCTTAGAGGGGGCCCCCCAGCATTTT. Its protein is CSSSLEGAPQHF.

V is TRBV7-2 and J is TRBJ2-5, with unresolved D. The germline CDR1 and CDR2 sequences are SGHTA and FQGNSA. The CDR3 consists of 14 residues. The V end lost 1 base, the J end lost 0 bases, and 6 bases lay between the germline ends. The chain's CDR3 is CASSLVRYQETQYF. CDR3 coding DNA: TGTGCCAGCAGCTTAGTACGGTACCAAGAGACCCAGTACTTC.

The CDR3 region has the DNA TGTGCCAGCAGTTTACAGCGGGAGGCAGATACGCAGTATTTT. Translation gives CASSLQREADTQYF. The V call is TRBV28, the J call TRBJ2-3; 9 bases fit TRBD2. Germline V gene sequence: CDR1 MDHEN, CDR2 SYDVKM. CDR3 length: 14 amino acids. V was clipped by 2 bases and J by 4 bases; unmatched bases: 1.

This clone has just a few counts. V usage is TRBV28 and J usage is TRBJ2-1; 9 bases map to TRBD2. J gave up 3 bases and V 6 bases, and 6 bases lay outside the gene matches. This CDR3 spans 15 amino acids. Germline CDR1 and CDR2: MDHEN and SYDVKM. The chain's CDR3 is CASSNTSGYYNEQFF. In nucleotides, the CDR3 is TGTGCCAGCAGCAATACTAGCGGGTACTACAATGAGCAGTTCTTC.